The 16 T cell receptor beta chains below were found in one sample sequenced in a study of Tregs in tolerant kidney transplant recipients. Method: immunoSEQ multiplex PCR; TCRdb's copy keeps in-frame clones and lacks some. Here the sample spans under 20,000 clones, 53% being singletons. These TCRs' antigens remain unknown. FACS sorting followed an approximately 6-day coculture of CFSE-labeled recipient PBMCs with irradiated graft donor PBMCs. This specimen was CD4+ T cells from blood cultured with allogeneic cells, taken before the transplant. The receptors here all came from a human patient who received a combined kidney and bone marrow transplant.

The V gene is TRBV7-9, the J gene TRBJ2-1, with TRBD2 matching over 11 bases. CDR3 length: 15 residues. Germline lookup yields CDR1 SEHNR and CDR2 FQNEAQ (reference sequence). The V segment lost 1 base and the J segment 9 bases; nucleotides outside the gene matches: 5. The CDR3: CASSLVAGGPLEQFF. CDR3 nucleotide sequence: TGTGCCAGCAGCTTAGTAGCGGGAGGGCCACTTGAGCAGTTCTTC.

V is TRBV7-8 and J is TRBJ2-3; 8 nucleotides align to TRBD2. Germline values: CDR1 SGHVS, CDR2 FQNEAQ. The CDR3 loop spans 16 amino acids. The J segment lost 4 bases and the V segment lost 5 bases, leaving 11 bases of the junction unmatched. CDR3 region: CASSPAGSGDADTQYF. CDR3 in DNA: TGTGCCAGCAGCCCTGCGGGTAGCGGGGACGCAGATACGCAGTATTTT.

The chain couples TRBV4-3 to TRBJ2-7, with TRBD2 matching over 8 bases. J lost 1 base, V lost 3 bases, and 14 bases had no gene match. The germline CDR1 and CDR2 sequences are LGHNA and YSLEER. CDR3 size: 18 residues. The CDR3 nucleotides are TGCGCCAGCAGCCATTTCGTAGCGGGATCGGCCGGATCCTACGAGCAGTACTTC. Protein sequence: CASSHFVAGSAGSYEQYF.

This clone was counted a few times. The chain links TRBV19 to TRBJ2-4; no definite D call. This CDR3 is built from 14 residues. Germline-derived CDR1 and CDR2 are LNHDA and SQIVND (reference sequence). Between the trimmed V and J ends, which lost 3 bases and 6 bases, there was a span of 12 bases. The CDR3, as DNA: TGTGCCAGTAGTATGAGTACTCGCTCAAACATTCAGTACTTC. Protein product: CASSMSTRSNIQYF.

This clone was picked up one time. The chain has TRBV18 and TRBJ2-5; 8 bases are a match to TRBD2. CDR1 is KGHSH and CDR2 is LQKENI in the germline V gene. The CDR3 consists of 17 residues. V shed 3 bases, J shed 2 bases, and the junction held 11 bases outside the gene matches. In nucleotides, the CDR3 is TGTGCCAGCTCACCCCGAACGGGGGGGGTAGGGCAAGAGACCCAGTACTTC. The encoded protein is CASSPRTGGVGQETQYF.

The rearrangement joins TRBV4-2 to TRBJ1-1; 7 bases agree with TRBD1. The J segment lost 2 bases and the V segment lost 3 bases, leaving 12 bases of the junction unmatched. CDR1 and CDR2 (germline): LGHNA, YNFKEQ. This CDR3 spans 17 amino acids. CDR3 sequence: CASSHIQGNHPNTEAFF. The CDR3 DNA reads TGTGCCAGCAGCCACATACAGGGGAATCATCCCAACACTGAAGCTTTCTTT.

By frequency in the sample, this clone is medium-sized. The genes are TRBV7-9 and TRBJ2-6; D is unresolved. Looked up from germline, CDR1 is SEHNR and CDR2 is FQNEAQ (reference sequence). The CDR3 length is 14 residues. The ends were cut back, 2 bases at V and 4 bases at J, with 6 bases in the middle. As DNA, the CDR3 is TGTGCCAGCAGCTTAATGTCGGGGGCCAACGTCCTGACTTTC. Its translation: CASSLMSGANVLTF.

This clone was counted a few times. The DNA for the CDR3 is TGTGCCAGCAGTGAGGGGGAAGGCAGGGGTAATGAAAAACTGTTTTTT. Its translation: CASSEGEGRGNEKLFF. The rearrangement links TRBV2 to TRBJ1-4; a possible D gene is TRBD1 (6 bases). The CDR3 has 16 amino acids. V dropped 3 bases and J dropped 4 bases, with 15 bases sitting between them. Looked up from germline, CDR1 is SNHLY and CDR2 is FYNNEI.

In its sample, this clone is medium-sized. The V and J genes are TRBV10-3 and TRBJ1-5; unclear D gene. Germline V gene sequence: CDR1 ENHRY, CDR2 SYGVKD. The CDR3 is made up of 13 amino acids. Trimming took 7 bases from V and 0 from J, leaving 7 bases between them. CDR3: CAINDYSNQPQHF. CDR3 in DNA: TGTGCCATCAATGACTATAGCAATCAGCCCCAGCATTTT.

The sample holds a few counts of this clone. The V gene is TRBV5-1, the J gene TRBJ2-1; D possibly corresponds to TRBD2 (5 bases). Germline values: CDR1 SGHRS, CDR2 YFSETQ. The CDR3 contains 15 residues. V dropped 0 bases and J dropped 1 base, with 8 bases sitting between them. The CDR3 coding sequence is TGCGCCAGCAGCTTGGCCGGGGATTCCTACAATGAGCAGTTCTTC. Translating it yields CASSLAGDSYNEQFF.

The rearrangement joins TRBV7-3 to TRBJ2-1; D uncertain. The CDR3 totals 15 residues. Germline V CDR1 and CDR2: SGHTA, FQGTGA. The V end lost 2 bases, the J end lost 4 bases, and 12 bases lay between the germline ends. The CDR3 bases are TGTGCCAGCAGCTTACATCTAGTCCCTTACAATGAGCAGTTCTTC. It codes for CASSLHLVPYNEQFF.

This chain joins TRBV7-3 and TRBJ2-3; 12 bases match TRBD2. After removal of 8 bases from V and 6 bases from J, the junction contained 6 bases not matched to a gene. This CDR3 is 14 amino acids long. Germline CDR1 SGHTA, CDR2 FQGTGA. CDR3 amino acids: CASGRLAGADTQYF. CDR3 coding DNA: TGTGCCAGCGGCCGACTAGCGGGGGCGGATACGCAGTATTTT.

This clone was counted a few times. The chain employs TRBV4-3 and TRBJ2-1, with TRBD2 identical over 9 bases. The trim removed 4 bases at V and 6 bases at J, leaving 16 bases unmatched. The CDR3 is 18 amino acids. Looked up from germline, CDR1 is LGHNA and CDR2 is YSLEER. CDR3 loop: CASSRAKVGRGGINEQFF. CDR3 in DNA: TGCGCCAGCAGCCGAGCAAAAGTAGGGCGGGGGGGCATCAATGAGCAGTTCTTC.

CDR3 loop: CAGARDNGYEQYF. The DNA for the CDR3 is TGCGCCGGTGCCCGGGACAATGGCTACGAGCAGTACTTC. The J gene is TRBJ2-7, the V gene TRBV5-1; TRBD1 might be the D (6 bases). The V gene's germline CDR1 is SGHRS and CDR2 YFSETQ. Trimming removed 10 bases at V and 3 bases at J, with 17 bases between. The CDR3 is 13 amino acids.

The rearrangement joins TRBV5-1 to TRBJ2-2; perhaps TRBD1 as D (5 bases). Germline CDR1 and CDR2: SGHRS and YFSETQ. CDR3 size: 15 residues. V was clipped by 3 bases and J by 4 bases, with 13 bases between them. The CDR3 sequence is CASSWQQGGTGELFF. CDR3 nucleotides: TGCGCCAGCAGCTGGCAGCAGGGTGGCACCGGGGAGCTGTTTTTT.

This chain links TRBV10-3 with TRBJ1-1; 7 nucleotides agree with TRBD1. The CDR3 runs 13 residues. The germline V gene has CDR1 ENHRY and CDR2 SYGVKD. V gave up 3 bases and J gave up 4 bases; unmatched junction bases: 2. CDR3 in DNA: TGTGCCATCAGTGACAGGGGGAGCACTGAAGCTTTCTTT. Translated, it gives CAISDRGSTEAFF.